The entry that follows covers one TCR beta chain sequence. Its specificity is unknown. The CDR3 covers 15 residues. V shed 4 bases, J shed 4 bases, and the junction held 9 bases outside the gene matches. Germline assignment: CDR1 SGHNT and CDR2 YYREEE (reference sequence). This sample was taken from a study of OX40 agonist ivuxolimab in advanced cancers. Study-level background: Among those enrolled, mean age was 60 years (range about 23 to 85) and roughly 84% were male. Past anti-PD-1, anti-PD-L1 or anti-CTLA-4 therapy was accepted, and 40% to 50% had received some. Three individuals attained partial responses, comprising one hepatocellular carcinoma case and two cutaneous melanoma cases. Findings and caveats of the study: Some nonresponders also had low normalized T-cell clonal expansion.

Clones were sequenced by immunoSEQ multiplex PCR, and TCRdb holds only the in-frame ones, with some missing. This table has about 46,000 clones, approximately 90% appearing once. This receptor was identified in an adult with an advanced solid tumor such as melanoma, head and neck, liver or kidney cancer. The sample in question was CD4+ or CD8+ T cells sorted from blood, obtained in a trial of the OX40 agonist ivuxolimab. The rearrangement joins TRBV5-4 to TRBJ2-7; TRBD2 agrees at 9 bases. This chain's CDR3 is CASSQMPSGAYEQYF. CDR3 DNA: TGTGCCAGCAGCCAAATGCCTAGCGGGGCTTACGAGCAGTACTTC. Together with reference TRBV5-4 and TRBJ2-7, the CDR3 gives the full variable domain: ETGVTQSPTHLIKTRGQQVTLRCSSQSGHNTVSWYQQALGQGPQFIFQYYREEENGRGNFPPRFSGLQFPNYSSELNVNALELDDSALYLCASSQMPSGAYEQYFGPGTRLTVT.